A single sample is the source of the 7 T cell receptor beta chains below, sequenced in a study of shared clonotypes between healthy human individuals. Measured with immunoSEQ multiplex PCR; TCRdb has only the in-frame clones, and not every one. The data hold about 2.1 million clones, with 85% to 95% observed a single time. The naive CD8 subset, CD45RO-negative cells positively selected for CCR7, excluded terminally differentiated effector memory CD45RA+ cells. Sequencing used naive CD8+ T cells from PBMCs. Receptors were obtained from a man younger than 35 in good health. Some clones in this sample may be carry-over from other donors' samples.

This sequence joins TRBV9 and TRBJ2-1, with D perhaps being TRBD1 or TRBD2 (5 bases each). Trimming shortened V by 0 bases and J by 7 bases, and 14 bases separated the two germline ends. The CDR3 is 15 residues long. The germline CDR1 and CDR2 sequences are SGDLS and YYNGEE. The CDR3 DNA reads TGTGCCAGCAGCGTAGGGGACCAGAAGGGAAATGAGCAGTTCTTC. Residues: CASSVGDQKGNEQFF.

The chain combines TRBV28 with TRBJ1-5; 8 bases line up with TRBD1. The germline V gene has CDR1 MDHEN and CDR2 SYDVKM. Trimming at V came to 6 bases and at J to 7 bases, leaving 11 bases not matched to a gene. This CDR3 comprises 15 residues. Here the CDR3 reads CASSRSRGLRQPQHF. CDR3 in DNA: TGTGCCAGCAGCCGATCCAGGGGGCTACGGCAGCCCCAGCATTTT.

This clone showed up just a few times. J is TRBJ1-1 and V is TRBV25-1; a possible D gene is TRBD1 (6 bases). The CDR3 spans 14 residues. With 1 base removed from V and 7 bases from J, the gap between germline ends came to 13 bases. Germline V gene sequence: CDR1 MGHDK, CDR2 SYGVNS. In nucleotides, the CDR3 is TGTGCCAGCAGTGAATTGGGGGGGCTCGGTGAAGCTTTCTTT. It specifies CASSELGGLGEAFF.

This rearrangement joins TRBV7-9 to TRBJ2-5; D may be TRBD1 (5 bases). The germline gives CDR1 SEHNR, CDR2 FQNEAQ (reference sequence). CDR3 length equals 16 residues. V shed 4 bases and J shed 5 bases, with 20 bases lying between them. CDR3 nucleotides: TGTGCCAGCAGCTCAGGGCTGCGACAAAGGCTGGAGACCCAGTACTTC. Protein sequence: CASSSGLRQRLETQYF.

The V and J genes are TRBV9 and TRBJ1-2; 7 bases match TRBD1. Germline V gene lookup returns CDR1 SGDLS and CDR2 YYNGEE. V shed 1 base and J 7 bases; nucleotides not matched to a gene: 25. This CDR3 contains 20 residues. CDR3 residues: CASSVPATQEQGRFNPGYTF. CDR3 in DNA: TGTGCCAGCAGCGTACCCGCAACCCAGGAACAGGGGCGATTCAATCCTGGCTACACCTTC.

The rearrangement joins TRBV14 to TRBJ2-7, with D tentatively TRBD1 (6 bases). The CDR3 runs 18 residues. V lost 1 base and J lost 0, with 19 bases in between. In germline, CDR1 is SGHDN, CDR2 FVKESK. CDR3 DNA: TGTGCCAGCAGCCAAGTACAGTGGGACAACTTAGACTCCTACGAGCAGTACTTC. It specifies CASSQVQWDNLDSYEQYF.

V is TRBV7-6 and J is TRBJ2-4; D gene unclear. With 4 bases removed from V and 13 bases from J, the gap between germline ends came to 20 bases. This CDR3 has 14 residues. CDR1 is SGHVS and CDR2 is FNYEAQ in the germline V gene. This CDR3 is CASSSRTAPGLQYF. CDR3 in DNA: TGTGCCAGCAGCTCCCGAACGGCTCCGGGCCTACAGTACTTC.